A selection of T cell receptor beta chains follows, all from one sample in a study of long-term antiretroviral therapy in people with HIV. Libraries were prepared by immunoSEQ multiplex PCR; TCRdb keeps only in-frame clonotypes and omits some of them. The data show around 23,000 clones, with around 81% seen just once and around 15% held by the top ten. The sequencing here drew on unsorted PBMCs, taken at the start of antiretroviral therapy, before treatment. The origin of the receptors is a woman under 30 with HIV. Both conserved end residues are part of each CDR3. The D gene is left open where the match is weak. Rows give clone size only sometimes, using once, few, many, or a class for an expanded clone.

j_call clone_size d_call v_call cdr3_nt cdr3_aa
TRBJ1-1 NA NA TRBV27 TGTGCCAGCACCCTAAGCGGCCAGGCGAACACTGAAGCTTTCTTT CASTLSGQANTEAFF
TRBJ1-2 NA NA TRBV18 TGTGCCAGCTCACCCGACACGGGAAAGGACTATGGCTACACCTTC CASSPDTGKDYGYTF
TRBJ2-7 NA NA TRBV5-1 TGCGCCAGCAGCTCCCAGGCCGAGGGGGAGCAGTACTTC CASSSQAEGEQYF
TRBJ2-3 NA TRBD2 TRBV10-3 TGTGCCACCGGGACTAGCGGGGGGTTAGATACGCAGTATTTT CATGTSGGLDTQYF
TRBJ1-2 NA TRBD1 TRBV19 TGTGCCAGTTACAGGGGCAGCAACTATGGCTACACCTTC CASYRGSNYGYTF
TRBJ1-1 NA NA TRBV28 TGTGCCAGCAGTTTGTCTCGGTTCGACACTGAAGCTTTCTTT CASSLSRFDTEAFF
TRBJ1-5 few NA TRBV28 TGTGCCAGCAGGGTTGACATCTATCAGCCCCAGCATTTT CASRVDIYQPQHF
TRBJ1-2 few NA TRBV6-5 TGTGCCAGCAGCCCGGTGGGGGAGGGCTATGGCTACACCTTC CASSPVGEGYGYTF
TRBJ1-4 NA NA TRBV6-1 TGTGCCGTGAGGGGAGCAACTAATGAAAAACTGTTTTTT CAVRGATNEKLFF
TRBJ1-2 NA NA TRBV19 TGTGCCAGTAGTCCCCTTGGGGTTAACTATGGCTACACCTTC CASSPLGVNYGYTF
TRBJ2-5 NA TRBD2 TRBV9 TGTGCCAGCAGCCCCGGGACTAGCGGGAGTTCCGAAGAGACCCAGTACTTC CASSPGTSGSSEETQYF
TRBJ2-7 NA TRBD2 TRBV13 TGTGCCAGCAGCTTAGCGCTAGCGGGATACTCCTACGAGCAGTACTTC CASSLALAGYSYEQYF
TRBJ2-7 NA NA TRBV2 TGTGCCAGTACCGGACAGTCCTACGAGCAGTACTTC CASTGQSYEQYF
TRBJ2-7 NA NA TRBV6-1 TGTGCCAGCAGTGACGACAGAAAATACGAGCAGTACTTC CASSDDRKYEQYF
TRBJ1-1 NA NA TRBV19 TGTGCCAGTAGCCACGGGCGCGACACTGAAGCTTTCTTT CASSHGRDTEAFF
TRBJ1-1 NA NA TRBV7-3 TGTGCCAGCAGCCCCGCGTTGGGGGGCCCGAACACTGAAGCTTTCTTT CASSPALGGPNTEAFF
TRBJ1-4 NA TRBD1 TRBV28 TGTGCCAGCAGATCGACAGGGGTGAGCGAAAAACTGTTTTTT CASRSTGVSEKLFF
TRBJ2-2 once TRBD1 TRBV12-5 TGTGCTAGTGGAACAGGGGGCGCGGACACCGGGGAGCTGTTTTTT CASGTGGADTGELFF
TRBJ2-2 few NA TRBV4-3 TGCGCCAGCAGCCAAGGGGGGTACACCGGGGAGCTGTTTTTT CASSQGGYTGELFF
TRBJ2-5 NA TRBD1 TRBV29-1 TGCGCCTTGACAGGGGGGCAAGAGACCCAGTACTTC CALTGGQETQYF
TRBJ2-1 NA NA TRBV4-3 TGCGCCAGCAGCCAAGTAATGCAGGGGGGCTACAATGAGCAGTTCTTC CASSQVMQGGYNEQFF
TRBJ1-5 NA TRBD1 TRBV10-3 TGTGCCATCAGTGAGTCGGGGACAGCCGATTATCAGCCCCAGCATTTT CAISESGTADYQPQHF
TRBJ2-7 few NA TRBV4-3 TGCGCCAGCAGCCAATCTCAGGCTGGCGAGCAGTACTTC CASSQSQAGEQYF